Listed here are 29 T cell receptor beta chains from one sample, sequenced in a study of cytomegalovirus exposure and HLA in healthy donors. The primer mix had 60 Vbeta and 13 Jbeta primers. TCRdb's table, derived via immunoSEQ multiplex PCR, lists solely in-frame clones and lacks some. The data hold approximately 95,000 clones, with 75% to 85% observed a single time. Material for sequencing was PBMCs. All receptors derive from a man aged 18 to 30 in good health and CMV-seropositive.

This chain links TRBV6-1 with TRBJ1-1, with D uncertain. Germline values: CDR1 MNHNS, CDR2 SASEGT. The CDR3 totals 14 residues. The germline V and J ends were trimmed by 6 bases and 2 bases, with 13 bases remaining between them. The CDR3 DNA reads TGTGCCAGCAGGGGCGTTGGGTTAAACACTGAAGCTTTCTTT. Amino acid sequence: CASRGVGLNTEAFF.

The CDR3 nucleotides read TGTGCCAGCAGCTGGGGACAGGATAACACTGAAGCTTTCTTT. The encoded protein is CASSWGQDNTEAFF. The chain is built from TRBV5-6 and TRBJ1-1, with 8 bases that match TRBD1. Germline CDR1 SGHDT, CDR2 YYEEEE. V trimming: 3 bases; J trimming: 2 bases; junction bases outside the gene matches: 3. The CDR3 loop spans 14 amino acids.

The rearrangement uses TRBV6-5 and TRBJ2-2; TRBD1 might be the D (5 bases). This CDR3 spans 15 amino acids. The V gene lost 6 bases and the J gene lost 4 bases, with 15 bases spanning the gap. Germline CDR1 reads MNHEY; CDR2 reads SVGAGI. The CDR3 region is CASSPPDRPTGELFF. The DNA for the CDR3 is TGTGCCAGCAGCCCTCCTGACAGACCCACCGGGGAGCTGTTTTTT.

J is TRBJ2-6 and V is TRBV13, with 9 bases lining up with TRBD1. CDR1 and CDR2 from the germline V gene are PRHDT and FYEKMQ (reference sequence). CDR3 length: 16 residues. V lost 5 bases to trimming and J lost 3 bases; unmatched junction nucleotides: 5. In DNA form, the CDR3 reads TGTGCCAGCAGCATCACAGGGGGCCTTGGGGCCAACGTCCTGACTTTC. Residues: CASSITGGLGANVLTF.

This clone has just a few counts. CDR3 region: CASSPGYGYTF. The CDR3 region has the DNA TGTGCCAGCAGCCCAGGGTATGGCTACACCTTC. The J gene is TRBJ1-2, the V gene TRBV28; a possible D gene is TRBD1 (5 bases). Germline CDR1 is MDHEN and CDR2 is SYDVKM. There are 11 residues in the CDR3. V was shortened by 6 bases and J by 5 bases, with 7 bases between the two germline ends.

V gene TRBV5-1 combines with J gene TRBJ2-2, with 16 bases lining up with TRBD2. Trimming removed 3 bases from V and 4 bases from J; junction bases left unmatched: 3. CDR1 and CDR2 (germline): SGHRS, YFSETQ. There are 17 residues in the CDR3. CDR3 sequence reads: CASSSGLAGGPTGELFF. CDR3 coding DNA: TGCGCCAGCAGCTCGGGACTAGCGGGGGGGCCCACCGGGGAGCTGTTTTTT.

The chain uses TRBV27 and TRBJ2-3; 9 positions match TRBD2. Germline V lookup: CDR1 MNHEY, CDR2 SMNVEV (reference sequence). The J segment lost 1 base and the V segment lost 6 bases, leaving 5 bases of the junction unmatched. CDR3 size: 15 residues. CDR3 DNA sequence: TGTGCCAGCAGCCCCCAGCGGGGGGGCACAGATACGCAGTATTTT. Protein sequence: CASSPQRGGTDTQYF.

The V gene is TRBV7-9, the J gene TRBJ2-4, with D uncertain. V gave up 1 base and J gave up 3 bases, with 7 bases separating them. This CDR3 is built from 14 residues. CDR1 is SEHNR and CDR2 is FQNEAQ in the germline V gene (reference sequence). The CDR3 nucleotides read TGTGCCAGCAGCTTAGTAACCGGCAAAAACATTCAGTACTTC. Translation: CASSLVTGKNIQYF.

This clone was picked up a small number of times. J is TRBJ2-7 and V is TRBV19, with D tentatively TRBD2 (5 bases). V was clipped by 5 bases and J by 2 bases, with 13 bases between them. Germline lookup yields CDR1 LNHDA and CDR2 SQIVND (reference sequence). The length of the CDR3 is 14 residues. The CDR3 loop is CASSYETGTYEQYF. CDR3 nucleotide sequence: TGTGCCAGTAGTTATGAGACGGGGACCTACGAGCAGTACTTC.

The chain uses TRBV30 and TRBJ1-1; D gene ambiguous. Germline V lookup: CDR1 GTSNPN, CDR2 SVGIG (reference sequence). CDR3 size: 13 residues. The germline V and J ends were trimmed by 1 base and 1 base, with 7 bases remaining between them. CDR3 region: CAWSATENTEAFF. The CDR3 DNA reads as TGTGCCTGGAGTGCTACAGAGAACACTGAAGCTTTCTTT.

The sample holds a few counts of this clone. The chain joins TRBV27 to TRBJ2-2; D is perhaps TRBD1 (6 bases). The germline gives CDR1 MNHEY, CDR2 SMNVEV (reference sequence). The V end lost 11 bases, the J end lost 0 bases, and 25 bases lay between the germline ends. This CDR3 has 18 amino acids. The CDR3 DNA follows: TGTGCCTTCCAGGGGTTCGGCGGGCATGTATCGAACACCGGGGAGCTGTTTTTT. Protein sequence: CAFQGFGGHVSNTGELFF.

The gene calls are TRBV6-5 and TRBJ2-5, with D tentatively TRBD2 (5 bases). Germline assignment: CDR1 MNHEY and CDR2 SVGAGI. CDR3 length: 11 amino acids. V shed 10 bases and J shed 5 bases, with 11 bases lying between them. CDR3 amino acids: CATARGETQYF. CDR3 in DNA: TGTGCCACAGCGCGCGGGGAGACCCAGTACTTC.

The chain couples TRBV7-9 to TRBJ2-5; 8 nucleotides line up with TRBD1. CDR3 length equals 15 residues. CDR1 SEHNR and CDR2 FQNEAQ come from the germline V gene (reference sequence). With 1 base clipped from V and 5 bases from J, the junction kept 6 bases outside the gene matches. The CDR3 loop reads CASSLGQGAWETQYF. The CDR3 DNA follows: TGTGCCAGCAGCTTAGGGCAGGGGGCTTGGGAGACCCAGTACTTC.

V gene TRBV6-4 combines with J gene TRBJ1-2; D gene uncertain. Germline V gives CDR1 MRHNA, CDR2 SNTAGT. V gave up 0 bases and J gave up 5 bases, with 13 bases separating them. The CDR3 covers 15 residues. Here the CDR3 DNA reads TGTGCCAGCAGTGACTCGAGCAGCGGAGATTATGGCTACACCTTC. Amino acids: CASSDSSSGDYGYTF.

The CDR3 loop reads CASSTPGQYSPLHF. Written as DNA, the CDR3 is TGTGCCAGCAGTACACCTGGACAGTATTCACCCCTCCACTTT. V gene TRBV28 combines with J gene TRBJ1-6; D might be TRBD1 (6 bases). CDR3 length: 14 amino acids. V gave up 5 bases and J gave up 8 bases, with 13 bases separating them. CDR1 MDHEN and CDR2 SYDVKM come from the germline V gene. The whole variable domain, filled in from reference TRBV28 and TRBJ1-6, reads DVKVTQSSRYLVKRTGEKVFLECVQDMDHENMFWYRQDPGLGLRLIYFSYDVKMKEKGDIPEGYSVSREKKERFSLILESASTNQTSMYLCASSTPGQYSPLHFGNGTRLTVT.

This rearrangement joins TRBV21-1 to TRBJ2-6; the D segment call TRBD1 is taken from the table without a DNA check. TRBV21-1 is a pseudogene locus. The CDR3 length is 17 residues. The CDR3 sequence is CASKTQGARSGANVLTF. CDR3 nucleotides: TGTGCCAGCAAAACGCAGGGGGCGCGTTCTGGGGCCAACGTCCTGACTTTC.

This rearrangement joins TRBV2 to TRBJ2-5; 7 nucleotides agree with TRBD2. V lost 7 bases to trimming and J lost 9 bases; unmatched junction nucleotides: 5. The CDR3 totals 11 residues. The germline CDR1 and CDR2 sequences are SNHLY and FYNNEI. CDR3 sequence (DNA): TGTGCCAGCAAGGGTGGGAGGGCCCAGTACTTC. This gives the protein CASKGGRAQYF.

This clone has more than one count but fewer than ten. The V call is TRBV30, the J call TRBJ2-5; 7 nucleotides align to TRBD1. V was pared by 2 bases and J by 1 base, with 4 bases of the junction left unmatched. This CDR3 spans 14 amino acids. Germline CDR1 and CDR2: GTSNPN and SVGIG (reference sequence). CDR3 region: CAWSKTGAQETQYF. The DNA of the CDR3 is TGTGCCTGGAGTAAAACAGGGGCCCAAGAGACCCAGTACTTC.

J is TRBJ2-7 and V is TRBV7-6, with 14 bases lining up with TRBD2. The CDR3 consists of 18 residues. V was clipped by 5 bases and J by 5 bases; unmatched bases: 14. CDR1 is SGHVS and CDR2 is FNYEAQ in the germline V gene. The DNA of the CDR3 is TGTGCCAGCAGCCCCGCAGGCCAACCGGGACTAGCGGGGGACGAGCAGTACTTC. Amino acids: CASSPAGQPGLAGDEQYF.

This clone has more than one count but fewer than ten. CDR3 DNA: TGTGCCAGCAGCTTAGGGACAGGGGGCTTATTCTTC. This codes for CASSLGTGGLFF. The chain joins TRBV13 to TRBJ2-1; TRBD1 agrees at 10 bases. V gave up 0 bases and J gave up 16 bases; unmatched junction bases: 3. The CDR3 spans 12 residues. Per germline, CDR1 PRHDT and CDR2 FYEKMQ (reference sequence).

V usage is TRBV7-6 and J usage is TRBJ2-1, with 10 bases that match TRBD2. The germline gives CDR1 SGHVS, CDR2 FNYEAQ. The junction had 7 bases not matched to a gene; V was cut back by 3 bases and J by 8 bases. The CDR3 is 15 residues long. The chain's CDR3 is CASSLGLAGVYEQFF. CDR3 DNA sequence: TGTGCCAGCAGCTTGGGTCTAGCGGGGGTGTATGAGCAGTTCTTC.

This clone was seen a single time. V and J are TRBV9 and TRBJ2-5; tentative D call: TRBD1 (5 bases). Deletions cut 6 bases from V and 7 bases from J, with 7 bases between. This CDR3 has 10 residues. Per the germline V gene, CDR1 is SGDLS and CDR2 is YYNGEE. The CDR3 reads CASTGSTQYF. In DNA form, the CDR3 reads TGTGCCAGCACAGGGTCGACCCAGTACTTC.

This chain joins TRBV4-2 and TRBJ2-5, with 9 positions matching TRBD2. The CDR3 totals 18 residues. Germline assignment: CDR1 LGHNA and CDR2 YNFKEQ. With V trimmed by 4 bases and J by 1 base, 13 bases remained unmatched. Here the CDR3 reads CASSRTQSAGGVQETQYF. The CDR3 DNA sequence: TGTGCCAGCAGCCGTACCCAGTCAGCGGGGGGCGTCCAAGAGACCCAGTACTTC.

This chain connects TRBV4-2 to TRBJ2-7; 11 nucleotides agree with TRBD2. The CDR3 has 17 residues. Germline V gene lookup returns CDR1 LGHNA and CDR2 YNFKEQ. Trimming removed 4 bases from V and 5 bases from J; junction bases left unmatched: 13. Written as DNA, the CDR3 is TGTGCCAGCAGCCCACAATGGGGGGGGACTAGCGGAAACGAGCAGTACTTC. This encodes CASSPQWGGTSGNEQYF.

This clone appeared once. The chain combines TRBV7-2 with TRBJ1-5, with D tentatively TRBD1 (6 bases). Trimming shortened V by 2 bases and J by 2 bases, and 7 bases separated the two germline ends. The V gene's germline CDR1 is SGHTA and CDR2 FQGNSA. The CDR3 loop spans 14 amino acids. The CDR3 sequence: CASSLSGGNQPQHF. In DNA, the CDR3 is TGTGCCAGCAGCTTATCAGGGGGCAATCAGCCCCAGCATTTT.

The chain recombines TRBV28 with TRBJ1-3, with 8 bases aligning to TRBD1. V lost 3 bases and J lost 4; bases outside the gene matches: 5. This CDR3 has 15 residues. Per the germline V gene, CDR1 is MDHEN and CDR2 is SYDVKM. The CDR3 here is CASSLGWTGGNTIYF. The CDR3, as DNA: TGTGCCAGCAGTTTGGGGTGGACAGGGGGAAACACCATATATTTT. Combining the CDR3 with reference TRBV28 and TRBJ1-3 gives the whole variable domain DVKVTQSSRYLVKRTGEKVFLECVQDMDHENMFWYRQDPGLGLRLIYFSYDVKMKEKGDIPEGYSVSREKKERFSLILESASTNQTSMYLCASSLGWTGGNTIYFGEGSWLTVV.

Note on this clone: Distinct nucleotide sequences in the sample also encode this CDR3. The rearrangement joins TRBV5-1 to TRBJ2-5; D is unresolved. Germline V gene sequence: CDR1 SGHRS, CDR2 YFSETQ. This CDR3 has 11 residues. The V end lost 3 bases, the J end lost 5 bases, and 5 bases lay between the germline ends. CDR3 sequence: CASSSQETQYF. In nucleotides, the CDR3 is TGCGCCAGCAGCTCGCAGGAGACCCAGTACTTC.

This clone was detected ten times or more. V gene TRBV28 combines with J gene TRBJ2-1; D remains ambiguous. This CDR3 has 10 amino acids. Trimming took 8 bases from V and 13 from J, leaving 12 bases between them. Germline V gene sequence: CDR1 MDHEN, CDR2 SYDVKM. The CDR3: CASSRSAQFF. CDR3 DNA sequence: TGTGCCAGCTCGCGCTCCGCCCAGTTCTTC.

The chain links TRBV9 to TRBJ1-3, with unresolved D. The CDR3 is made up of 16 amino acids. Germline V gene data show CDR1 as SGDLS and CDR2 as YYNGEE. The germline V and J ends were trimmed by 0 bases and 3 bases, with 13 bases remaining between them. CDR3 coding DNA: TGTGCCAGCAGCGTAGCGCCGCCGTCCGGTGGAAACACCATATATTTT. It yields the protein CASSVAPPSGGNTIYF. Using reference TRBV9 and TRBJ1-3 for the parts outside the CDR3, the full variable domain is DSGVTQTPKHLITATGQRVTLRCSPRSGDLSVYWYQQSLDQGLQFLIQYYNGEERAKGNILERFSAQQFPDLHSELNLSSLELGDSALYFCASSVAPPSGGNTIYFGEGSWLTVV.